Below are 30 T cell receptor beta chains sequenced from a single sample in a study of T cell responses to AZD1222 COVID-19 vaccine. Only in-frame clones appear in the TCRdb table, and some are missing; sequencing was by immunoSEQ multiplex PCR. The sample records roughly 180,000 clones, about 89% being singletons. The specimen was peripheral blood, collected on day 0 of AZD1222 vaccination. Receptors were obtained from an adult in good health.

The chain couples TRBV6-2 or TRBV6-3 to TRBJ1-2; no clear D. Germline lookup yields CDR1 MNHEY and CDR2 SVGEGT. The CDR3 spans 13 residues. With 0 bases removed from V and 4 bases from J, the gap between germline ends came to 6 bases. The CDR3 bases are TGTGCCAGCAGTTACTCGTCTGCCTATGGCTACACCTTC. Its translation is CASSYSSAYGYTF.

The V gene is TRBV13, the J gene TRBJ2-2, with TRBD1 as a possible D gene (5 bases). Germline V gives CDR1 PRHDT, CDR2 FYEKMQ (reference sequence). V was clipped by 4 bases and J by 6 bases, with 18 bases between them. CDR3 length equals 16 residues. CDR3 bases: TGTGCCAGCAGCTCCTTATATGAGAAGGGGTCCGGGGAGCTGTTTTTT. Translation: CASSSLYEKGSGELFF.

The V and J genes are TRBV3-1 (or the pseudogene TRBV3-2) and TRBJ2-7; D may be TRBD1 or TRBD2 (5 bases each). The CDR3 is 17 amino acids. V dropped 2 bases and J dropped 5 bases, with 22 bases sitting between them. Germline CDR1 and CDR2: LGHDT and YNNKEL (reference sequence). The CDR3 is CASSQLGSGAPRDEQYF. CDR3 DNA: TGTGCCAGCAGCCAATTAGGGTCCGGGGCCCCGAGGGACGAGCAGTACTTC.

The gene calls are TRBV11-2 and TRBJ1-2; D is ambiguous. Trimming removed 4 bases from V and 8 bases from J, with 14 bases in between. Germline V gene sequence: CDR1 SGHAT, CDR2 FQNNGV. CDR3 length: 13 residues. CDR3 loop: CASSSWTDTGYTF. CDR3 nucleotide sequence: TGTGCCAGCAGCTCTTGGACCGATACCGGCTACACCTTC.

The CDR3 sequence: CASSDPTVHSPLHF. The CDR3 bases are TGTGCCAGCAGTGATCCGACAGTCCATTCACCCCTCCACTTT. This sequence joins TRBV6-1 and TRBJ1-6; TRBD1 is a possible D gene (5 bases). Germline V gene data show CDR1 as MNHNS and CDR2 as SASEGT. CDR3 length equals 14 residues. Trimming cost V 3 bases and J 8 bases, with 11 bases left between them.

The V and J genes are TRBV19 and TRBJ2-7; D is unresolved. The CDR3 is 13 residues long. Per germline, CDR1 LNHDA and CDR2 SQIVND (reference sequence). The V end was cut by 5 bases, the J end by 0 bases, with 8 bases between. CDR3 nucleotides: TGTGCCAGTAGTTATGACGGCTCCTACGAGCAGTACTTC. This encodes CASSYDGSYEQYF.

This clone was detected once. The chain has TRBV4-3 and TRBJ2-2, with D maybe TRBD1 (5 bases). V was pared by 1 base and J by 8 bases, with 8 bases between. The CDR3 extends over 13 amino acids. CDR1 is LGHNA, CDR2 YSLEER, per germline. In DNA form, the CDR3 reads TGCGCCAGCAGCCAAGGGAGACAGGGGGAGCTGTTTTTT. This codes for CASSQGRQGELFF.

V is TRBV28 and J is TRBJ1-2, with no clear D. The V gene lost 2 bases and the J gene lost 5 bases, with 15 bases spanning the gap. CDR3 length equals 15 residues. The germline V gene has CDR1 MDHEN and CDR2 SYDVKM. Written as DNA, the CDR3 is TGTGCCAGCAGTTTAATGCGGGTGGAGGAATATGGCTACACCTTC. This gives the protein CASSLMRVEEYGYTF.

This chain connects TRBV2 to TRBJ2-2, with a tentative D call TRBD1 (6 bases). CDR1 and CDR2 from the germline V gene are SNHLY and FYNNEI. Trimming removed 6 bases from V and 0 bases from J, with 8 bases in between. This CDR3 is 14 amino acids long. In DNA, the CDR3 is TGTGCCAGCAGGGGGACAACGAACACCGGGGAGCTGTTTTTT. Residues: CASRGTTNTGELFF.

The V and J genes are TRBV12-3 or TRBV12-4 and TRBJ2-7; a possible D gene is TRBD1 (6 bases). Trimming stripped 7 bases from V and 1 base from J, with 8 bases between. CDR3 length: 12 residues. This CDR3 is CASKGESYEQYF. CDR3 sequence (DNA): TGTGCCAGCAAGGGGGAGTCCTACGAGCAGTACTTC.

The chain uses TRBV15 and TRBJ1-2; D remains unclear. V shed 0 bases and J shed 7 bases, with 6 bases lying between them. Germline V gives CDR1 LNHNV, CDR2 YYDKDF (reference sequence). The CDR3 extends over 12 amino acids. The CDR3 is CATSRDYSGYTF. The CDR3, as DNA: TGTGCCACCAGCAGAGATTATAGTGGCTACACCTTC.

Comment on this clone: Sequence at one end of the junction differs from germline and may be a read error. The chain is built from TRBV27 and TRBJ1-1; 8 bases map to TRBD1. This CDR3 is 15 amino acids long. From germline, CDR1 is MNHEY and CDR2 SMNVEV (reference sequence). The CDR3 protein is CASSPRTGTNAEAFF. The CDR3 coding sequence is TGTGCCAGCAGTCCCCGGACAGGGACGAACGCTGAAGCTTTCTTT.

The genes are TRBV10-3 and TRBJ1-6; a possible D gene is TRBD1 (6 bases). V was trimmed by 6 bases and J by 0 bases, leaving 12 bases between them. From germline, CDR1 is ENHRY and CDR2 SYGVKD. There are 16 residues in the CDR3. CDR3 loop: CAIRDRRSSYNSPLHF. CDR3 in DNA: TGTGCCATCAGAGACAGGCGGAGCTCCTATAATTCACCCCTCCACTTT.

The CDR3 is CASSLSASGGNQPQHF. CDR3 DNA: TGCGCCAGCAGCCTTAGCGCCTCGGGTGGCAATCAGCCCCAGCATTTT. This chain connects TRBV4-3 to TRBJ1-5; D call uncertain. Per the germline V gene, CDR1 is LGHNA and CDR2 is YSLEER. V dropped 4 bases and J dropped 2 bases, with 15 bases sitting between them. The CDR3 sequence is 16 residues long.

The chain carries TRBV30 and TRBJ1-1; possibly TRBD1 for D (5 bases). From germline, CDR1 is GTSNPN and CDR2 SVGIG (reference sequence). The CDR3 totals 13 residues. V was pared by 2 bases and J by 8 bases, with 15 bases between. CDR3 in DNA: TGTGCCTGGAGTAGAAGAGGGGATCAGGAAGCTTTCTTT. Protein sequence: CAWSRRGDQEAFF.

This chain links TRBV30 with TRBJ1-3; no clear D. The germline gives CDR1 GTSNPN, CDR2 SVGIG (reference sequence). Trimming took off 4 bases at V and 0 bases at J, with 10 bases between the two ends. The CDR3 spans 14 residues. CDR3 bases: TGTGCCTGGACAGTGGGGAGCTCTGGAAACACCATATATTTT. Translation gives CAWTVGSSGNTIYF.

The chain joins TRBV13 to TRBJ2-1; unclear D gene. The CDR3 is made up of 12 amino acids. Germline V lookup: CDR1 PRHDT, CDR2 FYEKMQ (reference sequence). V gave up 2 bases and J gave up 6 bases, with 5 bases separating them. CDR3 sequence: CASSLNLNEQFF. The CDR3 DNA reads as TGTGCCAGCAGCTTAAACCTCAATGAGCAGTTCTTC.

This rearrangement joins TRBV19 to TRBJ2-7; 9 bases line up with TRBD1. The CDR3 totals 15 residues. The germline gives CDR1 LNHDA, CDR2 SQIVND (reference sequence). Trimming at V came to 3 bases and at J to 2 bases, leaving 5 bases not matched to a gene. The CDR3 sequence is CASSIGDRAAYEQYF. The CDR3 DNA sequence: TGTGCCAGTAGTATTGGGGACAGGGCGGCCTACGAGCAGTACTTC.

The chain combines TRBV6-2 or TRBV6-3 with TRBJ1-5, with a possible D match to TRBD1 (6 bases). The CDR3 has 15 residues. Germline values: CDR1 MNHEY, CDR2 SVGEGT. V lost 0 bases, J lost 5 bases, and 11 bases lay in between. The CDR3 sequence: CASSYSLDRYQPQHF. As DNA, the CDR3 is TGTGCCAGCAGTTACTCCTTGGACAGATATCAGCCCCAGCATTTT.

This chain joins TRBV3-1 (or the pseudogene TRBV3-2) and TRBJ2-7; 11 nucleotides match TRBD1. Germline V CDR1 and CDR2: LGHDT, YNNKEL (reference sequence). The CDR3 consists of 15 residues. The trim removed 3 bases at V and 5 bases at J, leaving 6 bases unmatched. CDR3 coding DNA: TGTGCCAGCAGCCAGGTAGGACAGGGGGCACACGAGCAGTACTTC. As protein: CASSQVGQGAHEQYF.

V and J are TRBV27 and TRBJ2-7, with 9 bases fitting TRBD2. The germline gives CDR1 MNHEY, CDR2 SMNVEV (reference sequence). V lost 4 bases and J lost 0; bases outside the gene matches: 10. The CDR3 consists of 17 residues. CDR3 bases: TGTGCCAGCAGTTCCCTTAGGATAGCGGGGGACTCCTACGAGCAGTACTTC. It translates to CASSSLRIAGDSYEQYF.

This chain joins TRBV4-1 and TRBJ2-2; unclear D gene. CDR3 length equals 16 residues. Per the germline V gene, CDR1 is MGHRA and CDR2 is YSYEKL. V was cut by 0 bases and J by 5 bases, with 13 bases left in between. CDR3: CASSQDGVVGTGELFF. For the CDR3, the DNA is TGCGCCAGCAGCCAAGATGGCGTCGTAGGTACCGGGGAGCTGTTTTTT.

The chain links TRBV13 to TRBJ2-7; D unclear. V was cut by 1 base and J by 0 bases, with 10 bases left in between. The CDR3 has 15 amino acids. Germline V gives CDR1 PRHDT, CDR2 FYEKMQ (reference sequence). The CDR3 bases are TGTGCCAGCAGCTTAGAGGCAGTTGGCTCCTACGAGCAGTACTTC. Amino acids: CASSLEAVGSYEQYF.

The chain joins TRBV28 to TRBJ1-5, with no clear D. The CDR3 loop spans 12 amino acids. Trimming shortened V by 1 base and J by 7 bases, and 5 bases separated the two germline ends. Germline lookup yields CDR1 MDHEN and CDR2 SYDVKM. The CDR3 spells CASSLFTQPQHF. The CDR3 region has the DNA TGTGCCAGCAGTTTATTCACCCAGCCCCAGCATTTT.

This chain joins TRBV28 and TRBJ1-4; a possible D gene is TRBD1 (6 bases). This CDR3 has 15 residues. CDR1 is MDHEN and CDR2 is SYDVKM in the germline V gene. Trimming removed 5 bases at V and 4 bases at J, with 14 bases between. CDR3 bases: TGTGCCAGCAGTCCCCGGACAGCCCTTAATGAAAAACTGTTTTTT. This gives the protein CASSPRTALNEKLFF.

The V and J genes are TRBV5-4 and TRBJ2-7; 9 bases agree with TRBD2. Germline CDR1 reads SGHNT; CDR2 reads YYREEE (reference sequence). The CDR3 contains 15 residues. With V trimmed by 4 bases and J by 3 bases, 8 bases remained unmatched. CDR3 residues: CASSPGLAQGYEQYF. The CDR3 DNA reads TGTGCCAGCAGCCCTGGACTAGCGCAAGGCTACGAGCAGTACTTC.

CDR3 region: CASSATGSNEKLFF. CDR3 nucleotide sequence: TGTGCCAGCAGCGCTACGGGGAGCAATGAAAAACTGTTTTTT. The chain uses TRBV11-2 and TRBJ1-4; D ambiguous. CDR3 length: 14 residues. Trimming took off 5 bases at V and 5 bases at J, with 12 bases between the two ends. Germline V CDR1 and CDR2: SGHAT, FQNNGV.

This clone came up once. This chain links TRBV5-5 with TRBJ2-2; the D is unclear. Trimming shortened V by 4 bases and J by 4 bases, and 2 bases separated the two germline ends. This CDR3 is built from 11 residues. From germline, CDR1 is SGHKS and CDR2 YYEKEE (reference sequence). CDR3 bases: TGTGCCAGCAGCACCACCGGGGAGCTGTTTTTT. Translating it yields CASSTTGELFF.

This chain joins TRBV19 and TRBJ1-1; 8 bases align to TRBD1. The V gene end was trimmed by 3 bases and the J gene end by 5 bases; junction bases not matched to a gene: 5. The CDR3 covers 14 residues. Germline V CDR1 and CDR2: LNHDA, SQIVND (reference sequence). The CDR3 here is CASSITGGRTEAFF. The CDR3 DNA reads TGTGCCAGTAGTATTACAGGGGGAAGAACTGAAGCTTTCTTT.

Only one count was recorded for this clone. CDR3 protein: CASSYSEQGAFEKLFF. The CDR3 bases are TGTGCCAGCAGTTACTCCGAACAGGGGGCTTTTGAAAAACTGTTTTTT. The chain uses TRBV6-5 and TRBJ1-4; 9 bases fit TRBD1. The V and J ends lost 0 bases and 7 bases, in that order; junction bases with no gene match: 6. Germline CDR1 is MNHEY and CDR2 is SVGAGI. The CDR3 is 16 residues long.